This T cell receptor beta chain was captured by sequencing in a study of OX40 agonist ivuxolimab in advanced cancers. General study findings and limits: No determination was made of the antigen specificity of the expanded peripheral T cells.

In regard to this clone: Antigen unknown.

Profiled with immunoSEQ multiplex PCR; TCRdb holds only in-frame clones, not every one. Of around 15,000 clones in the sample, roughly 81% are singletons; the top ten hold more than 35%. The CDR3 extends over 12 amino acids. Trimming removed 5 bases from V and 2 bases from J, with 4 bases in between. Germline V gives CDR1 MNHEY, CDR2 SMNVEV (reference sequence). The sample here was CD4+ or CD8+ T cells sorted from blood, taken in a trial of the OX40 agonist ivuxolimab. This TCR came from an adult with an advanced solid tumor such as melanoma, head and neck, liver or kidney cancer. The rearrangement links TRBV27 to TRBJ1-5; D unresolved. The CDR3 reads CASSGRNQPQHF. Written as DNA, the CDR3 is TGTGCCAGCAGTGGGCGCAATCAGCCCCAGCATTTT.